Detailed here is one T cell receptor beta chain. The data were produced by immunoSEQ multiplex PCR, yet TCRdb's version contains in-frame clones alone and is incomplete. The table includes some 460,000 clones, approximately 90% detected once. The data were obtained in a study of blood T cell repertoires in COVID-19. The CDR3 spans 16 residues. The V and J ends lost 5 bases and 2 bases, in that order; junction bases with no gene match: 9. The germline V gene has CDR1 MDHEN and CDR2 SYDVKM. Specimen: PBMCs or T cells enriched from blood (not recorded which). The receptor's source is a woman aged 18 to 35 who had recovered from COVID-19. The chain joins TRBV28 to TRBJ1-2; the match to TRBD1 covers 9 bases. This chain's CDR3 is CASSEAGDRENYGYTF. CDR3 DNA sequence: TGTGCCAGCAGTGAGGCCGGGGACAGGGAGAACTATGGCTACACCTTC.